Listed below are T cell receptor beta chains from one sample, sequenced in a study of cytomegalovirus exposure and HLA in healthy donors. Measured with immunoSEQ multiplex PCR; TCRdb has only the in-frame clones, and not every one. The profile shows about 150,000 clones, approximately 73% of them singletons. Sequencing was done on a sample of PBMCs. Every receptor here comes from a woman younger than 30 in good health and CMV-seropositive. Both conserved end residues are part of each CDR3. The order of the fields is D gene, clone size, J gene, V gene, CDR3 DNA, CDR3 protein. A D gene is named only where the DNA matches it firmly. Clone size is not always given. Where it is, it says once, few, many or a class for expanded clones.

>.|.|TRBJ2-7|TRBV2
TGTGCCAGCAGGAAACAGGGTTACGAGCAGTACTTC
CASRKQGYEQYF
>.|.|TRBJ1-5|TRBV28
TGTGCCAGCAGTTTTTGGGCTCAGCCCCAGCATTTT
CASSFWAQPQHF
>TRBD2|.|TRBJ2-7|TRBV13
TGTGCCACCGCCCGGGAGACGGGGGGGCCCTACGAGCAGTACTTC
CATARETGGPYEQYF
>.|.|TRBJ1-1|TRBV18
TGTGCCAGCTCCCGTGGACAGTCGAACACTGAAGCTTTCTTT
CASSRGQSNTEAFF
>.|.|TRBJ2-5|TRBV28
TGTGCCAGCATAGCCAGGGGAGAGTGGGAGACCCAGTACTTC
CASIARGEWETQYF
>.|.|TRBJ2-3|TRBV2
TGTGCCATCACTCCCGTAGGGGGGGCTAGCACAGATACGCAGTATTTT
CAITPVGGASTDTQYF
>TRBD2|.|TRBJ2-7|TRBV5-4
TGTGCCAGCAGCCCGGGACTAGCGGGGGGGCCTTCCCACGAGCAGTACTTC
CASSPGLAGGPSHEQYF
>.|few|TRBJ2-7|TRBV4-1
TGCGCCAGCAGCCAAGGTATCTCCCCAGCGAACGAGCAGTACTTC
CASSQGISPANEQYF
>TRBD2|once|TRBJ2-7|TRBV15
TGTGCCACCAGCAGAGAGTTGGCGGGGGGCCTCGAGCAGTACTTC
CATSRELAGGLEQYF
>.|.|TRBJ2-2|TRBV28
TGTGCCAGCAGCCAGGACAGTTCAACCGGGGAGCTGTTTTTT
CASSQDSSTGELFF
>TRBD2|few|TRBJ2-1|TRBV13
TGTGCCAGCAGCTCCCCCTATCCTGACACTAGCGGGGGGGCCTGGAGTGAGCAGTTCTTC
CASSSPYPDTSGGAWSEQFF
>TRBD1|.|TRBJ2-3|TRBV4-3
TGCGCCAGCAGCCTTATAAGAAGGGGGCTAGAGACAGATACGCAGTATTTT
CASSLIRRGLETDTQYF
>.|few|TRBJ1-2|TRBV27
TGTGCCAGCAGTCCGGGGAACTATGGCTACACCTTC
CASSPGNYGYTF
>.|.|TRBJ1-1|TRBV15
TGTGCCACCAGCAATCGGACATTCGAGAACACTGAAGCTTTCTTT
CATSNRTFENTEAFF
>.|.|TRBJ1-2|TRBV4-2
TGTGCCAGCAGCCAAGGGTTTCAGGGGACGATAGGCTACACCTTC
CASSQGFQGTIGYTF
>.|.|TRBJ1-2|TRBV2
TGTGCCAGCAGTGAAGATACAGGGAGTAGCTATGGCTACACCTTC
CASSEDTGSSYGYTF
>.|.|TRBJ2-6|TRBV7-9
TGTGCCAGCAGCCAGGGGCGGGGGTACTCTGGGGCCAACGTCCTGACTTTC
CASSQGRGYSGANVLTF
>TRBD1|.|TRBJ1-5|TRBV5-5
TGTGCCAGCAGCTTTGCAACAGGGGATCTAGATCAGCCCCAGCATTTT
CASSFATGDLDQPQHF
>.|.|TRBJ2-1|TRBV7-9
TGTGCCAGCAGCTTAAACCAGAACAATGAGCAGTTCTTC
CASSLNQNNEQFF
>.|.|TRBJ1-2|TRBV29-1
TGCAGCGTTGAAGATCGGAGAGGCTACACCTTC
CSVEDRRGYTF
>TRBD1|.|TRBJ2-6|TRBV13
TGTGCCAGCAGACTTCAAAGACAGGGATTGGCTGGGGCCAACGTCCTGACTTTC
CASRLQRQGLAGANVLTF
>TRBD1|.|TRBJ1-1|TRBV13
TGTGCCAGCAGCTCCAGGGGGCGGATCGCTGAAGCTTTCTTT
CASSSRGRIAEAFF
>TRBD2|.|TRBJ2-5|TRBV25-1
TGTGCCAGCAGTTCGCTAGCGGGGGGGAGACAAGAGACCCAGTACTTC
CASSSLAGGRQETQYF
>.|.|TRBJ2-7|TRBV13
TGTGCCAGCAGCTTCGGAAGCGAACGGGGCTACGAGCAGTACTTC
CASSFGSERGYEQYF
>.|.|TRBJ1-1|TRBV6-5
TGTGCCAGCAGTCGGAGAACAGGGAACACTGAAGCTTTCTTT
CASSRRTGNTEAFF
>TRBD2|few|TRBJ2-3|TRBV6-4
TGTGCCAGCAGTTCGACTAGCGGGGTATCAGATACGCAGTATTTT
CASSSTSGVSDTQYF